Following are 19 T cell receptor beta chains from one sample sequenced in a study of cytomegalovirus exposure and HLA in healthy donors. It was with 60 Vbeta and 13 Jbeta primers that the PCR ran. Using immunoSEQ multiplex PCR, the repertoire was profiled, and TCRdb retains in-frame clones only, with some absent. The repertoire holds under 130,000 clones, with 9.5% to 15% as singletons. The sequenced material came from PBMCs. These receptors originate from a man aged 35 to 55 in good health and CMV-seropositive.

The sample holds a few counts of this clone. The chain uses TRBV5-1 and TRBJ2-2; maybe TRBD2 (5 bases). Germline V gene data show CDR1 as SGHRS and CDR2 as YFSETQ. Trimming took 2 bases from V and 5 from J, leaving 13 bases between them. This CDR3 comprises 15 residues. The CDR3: CASSFEGGSTGELFF. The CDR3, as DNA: TGCGCCAGCAGCTTCGAGGGTGGTAGTACCGGGGAGCTGTTTTTT.

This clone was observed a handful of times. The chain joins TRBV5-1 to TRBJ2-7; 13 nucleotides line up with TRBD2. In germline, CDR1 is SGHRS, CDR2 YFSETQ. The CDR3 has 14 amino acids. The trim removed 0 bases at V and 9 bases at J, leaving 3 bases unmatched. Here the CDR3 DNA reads TGCGCCAGCAGCTTGGGGACTAGCGGGAGCTTGCAGTACTTC. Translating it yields CASSLGTSGSLQYF.

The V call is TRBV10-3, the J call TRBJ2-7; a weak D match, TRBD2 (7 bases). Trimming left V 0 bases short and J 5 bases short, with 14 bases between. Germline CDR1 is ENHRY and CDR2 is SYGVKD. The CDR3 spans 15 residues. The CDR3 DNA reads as TGTGCCATCAGTGAGTCTCCGGGCGGGGGCGACGAGCAGTACTTC. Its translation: CAISESPGGGDEQYF.

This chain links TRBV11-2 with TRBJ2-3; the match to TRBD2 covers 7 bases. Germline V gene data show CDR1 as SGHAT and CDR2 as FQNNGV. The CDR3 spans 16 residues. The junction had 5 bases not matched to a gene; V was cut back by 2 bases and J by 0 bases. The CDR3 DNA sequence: TGTGCCAGCAGCTTATACAGCGGGGCTAGCACAGATACGCAGTATTTT. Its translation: CASSLYSGASTDTQYF.

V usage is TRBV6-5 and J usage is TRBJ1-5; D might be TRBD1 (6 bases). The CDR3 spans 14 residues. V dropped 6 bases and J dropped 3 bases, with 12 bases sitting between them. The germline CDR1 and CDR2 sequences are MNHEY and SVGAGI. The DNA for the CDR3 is TGTGCCAGCAGCCGTGACAGGATCAATCAGCCCCAGCATTTT. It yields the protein CASSRDRINQPQHF.

Here the CDR3 DNA reads TGTGCCAGCAGTTTATGGACAAGAAATAGCAATCAGCCCCAGCATTTT. This translates into CASSLWTRNSNQPQHF. This sequence joins TRBV28 and TRBJ1-5; D is unclear. The germline V gene has CDR1 MDHEN and CDR2 SYDVKM. Trimming took 0 bases from V and 0 from J, leaving 9 bases between them. The CDR3 contains 16 residues.

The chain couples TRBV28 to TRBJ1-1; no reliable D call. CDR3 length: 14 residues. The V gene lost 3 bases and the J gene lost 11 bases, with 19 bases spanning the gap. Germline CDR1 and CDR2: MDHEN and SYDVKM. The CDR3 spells CASSLGQTNLEAFF. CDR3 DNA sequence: TGTGCCAGCAGTTTGGGCCAGACAAACCTCGAGGCTTTCTTT.

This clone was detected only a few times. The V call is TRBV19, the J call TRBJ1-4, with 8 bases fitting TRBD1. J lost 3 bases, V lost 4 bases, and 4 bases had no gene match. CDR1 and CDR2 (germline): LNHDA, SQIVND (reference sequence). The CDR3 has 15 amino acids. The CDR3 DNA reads TGTGCCAGTAGTAGTAACAGGGGGTCTAATGAAAAACTGTTTTTT. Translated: CASSSNRGSNEKLFF.

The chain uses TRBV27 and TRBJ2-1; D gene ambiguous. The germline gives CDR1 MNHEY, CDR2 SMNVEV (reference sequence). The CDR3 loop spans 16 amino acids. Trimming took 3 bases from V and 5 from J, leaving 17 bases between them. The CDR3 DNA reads TGTGCCAGCAGTTTCTCGCCAGTGAGAACAGACAATGAGCAGTTCTTC. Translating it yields CASSFSPVRTDNEQFF.

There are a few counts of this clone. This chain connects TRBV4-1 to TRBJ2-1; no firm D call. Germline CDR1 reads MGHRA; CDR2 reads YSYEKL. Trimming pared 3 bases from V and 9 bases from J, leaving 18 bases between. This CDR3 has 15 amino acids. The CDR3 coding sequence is TGCGCCAGCAGCCACCGTTTTACCTCAGGATCTGAGCAGTTCTTC. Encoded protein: CASSHRFTSGSEQFF.

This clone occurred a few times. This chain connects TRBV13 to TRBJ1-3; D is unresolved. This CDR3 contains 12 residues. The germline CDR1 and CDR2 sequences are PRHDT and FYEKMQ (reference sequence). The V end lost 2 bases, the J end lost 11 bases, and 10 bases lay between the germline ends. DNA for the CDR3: TGTGCCAGCAGCTTATTGGGCGGGGCCATATATTTT. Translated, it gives CASSLLGGAIYF. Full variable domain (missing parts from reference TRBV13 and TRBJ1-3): AAGVIQSPRHLIKEKRETATLKCYPIPRHDTVYWYQQGPGQDPQFLISFYEKMQSDKGSIPDRFSAQQFSDYHSELNMSSLELGDSALYFCASSLLGGAIYFGEGSWLTVV.

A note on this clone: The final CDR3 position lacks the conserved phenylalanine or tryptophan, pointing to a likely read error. CDR3 coding DNA: TGCGCCAGCAGCCCAGGGACTTTCACAGATACGCAGTATTTG. This gives the protein CASSPGTFTDTQYL. The rearrangement joins TRBV4-1 to TRBJ2-3, with D possibly TRBD2 on 6 matching bases. V gave up 4 bases and J gave up 2 bases, with 10 bases separating them. From germline, CDR1 is MGHRA and CDR2 YSYEKL. The CDR3 loop spans 14 amino acids.

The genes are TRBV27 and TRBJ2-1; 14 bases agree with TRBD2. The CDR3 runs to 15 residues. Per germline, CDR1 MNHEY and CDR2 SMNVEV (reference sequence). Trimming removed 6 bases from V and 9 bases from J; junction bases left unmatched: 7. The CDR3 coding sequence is TGTGCCAGCAGCCCCGGGACTAGCGGGAGTCGTGAGCAGTTCTTC. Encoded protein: CASSPGTSGSREQFF.

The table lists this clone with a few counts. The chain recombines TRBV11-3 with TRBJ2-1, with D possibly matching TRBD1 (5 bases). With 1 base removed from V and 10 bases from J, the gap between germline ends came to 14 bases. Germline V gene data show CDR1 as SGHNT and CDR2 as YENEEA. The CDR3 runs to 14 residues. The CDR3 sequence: CASSLGGTRAEQFF. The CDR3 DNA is TGTGCCAGCAGCTTAGGGGGCACACGAGCCGAGCAGTTCTTC.

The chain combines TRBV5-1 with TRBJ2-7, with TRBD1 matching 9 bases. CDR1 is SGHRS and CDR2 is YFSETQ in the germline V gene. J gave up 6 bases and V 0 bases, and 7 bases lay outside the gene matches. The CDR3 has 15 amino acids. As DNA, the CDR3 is TGCGCCAGCAGCTTGGGGACAGGGGTAAGGGGCGAGCAGTACTTC. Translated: CASSLGTGVRGEQYF. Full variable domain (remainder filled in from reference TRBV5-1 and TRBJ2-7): KAGVTQTPRYLIKTRGQQVTLSCSPISGHRSVSWYQQTPGQGLQFLFEYFSETQRNKGNFPGRFSGRQFSNSRSEMNVSTLELGDSALYLCASSLGTGVRGEQYFGPGTRLTVT.

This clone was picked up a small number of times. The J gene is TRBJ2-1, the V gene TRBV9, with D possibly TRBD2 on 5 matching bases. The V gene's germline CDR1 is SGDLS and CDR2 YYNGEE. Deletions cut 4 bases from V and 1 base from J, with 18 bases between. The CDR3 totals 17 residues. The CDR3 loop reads CASSPFSGLTSYNEQFF. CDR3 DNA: TGTGCCAGCAGCCCCTTTTCAGGACTCACTTCCTACAATGAGCAGTTCTTC.

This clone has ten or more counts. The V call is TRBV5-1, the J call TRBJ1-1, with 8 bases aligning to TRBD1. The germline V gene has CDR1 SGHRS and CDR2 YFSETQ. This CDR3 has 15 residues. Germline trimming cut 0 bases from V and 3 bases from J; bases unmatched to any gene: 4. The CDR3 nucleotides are TGCGCCAGCAGCTTGGACAGGGGGTCTTACACTGAAGCTTTCTTT. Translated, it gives CASSLDRGSYTEAFF.

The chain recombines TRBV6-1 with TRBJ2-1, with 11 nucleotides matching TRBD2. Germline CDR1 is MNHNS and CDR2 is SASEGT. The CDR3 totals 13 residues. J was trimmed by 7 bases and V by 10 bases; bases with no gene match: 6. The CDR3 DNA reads TGTGCCACCCGACTAGCGGGGATTAATGAGCAGTTCTTC. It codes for CATRLAGINEQFF.

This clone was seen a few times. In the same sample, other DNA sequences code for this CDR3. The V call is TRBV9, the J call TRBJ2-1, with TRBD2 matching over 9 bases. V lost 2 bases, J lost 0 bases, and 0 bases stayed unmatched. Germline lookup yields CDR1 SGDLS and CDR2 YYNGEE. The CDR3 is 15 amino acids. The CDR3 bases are TGTGCCAGCAGCGTTAGCGGGAGCTCCTACAATGAGCAGTTCTTC. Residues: CASSVSGSSYNEQFF.